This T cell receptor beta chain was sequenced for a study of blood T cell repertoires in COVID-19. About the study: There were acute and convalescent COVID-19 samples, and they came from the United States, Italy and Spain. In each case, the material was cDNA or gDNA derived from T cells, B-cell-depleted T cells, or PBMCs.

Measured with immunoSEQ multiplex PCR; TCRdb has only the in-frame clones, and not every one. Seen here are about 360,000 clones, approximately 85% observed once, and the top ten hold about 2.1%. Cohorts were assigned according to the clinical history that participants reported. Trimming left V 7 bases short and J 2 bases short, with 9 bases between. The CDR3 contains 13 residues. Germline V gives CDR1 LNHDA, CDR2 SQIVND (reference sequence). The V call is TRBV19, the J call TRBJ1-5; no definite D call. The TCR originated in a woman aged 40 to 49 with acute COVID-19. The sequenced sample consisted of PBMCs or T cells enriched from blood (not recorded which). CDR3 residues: CASTGSGNQPQHF. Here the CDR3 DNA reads TGTGCCAGTACGGGATCGGGCAATCAGCCCCAGCATTTT.